Listed below are T cell receptor beta chains from one sample, sequenced in a study of siplizumab effects on memory and regulatory T cells. Measured with immunoSEQ multiplex PCR; TCRdb has only the in-frame clones, and not every one. The sample shows 9,500 to 15,000 clones, around 46% of them seen only once. Their antigens are not known. Sequenced input: CFSE-low (dividing) CD8+ T cells sorted from an allogeneic mixed lymphocyte reaction. Receptor source: a human donor in good health; the cells came from an allogeneic mixed lymphocyte reaction. Some clones in this sample may be carry-over from other donors' samples. The CDR3 runs from the conserved cysteine through the conserved F or W. Each record gives: V gene, J gene, D gene, clone size, CDR3 protein, CDR3 DNA. The D gene is left open where the match is weak. Clone sizes are given selectively: once, few, many, or a class where the clone is expanded.

v_gene: TRBV19; j_gene: TRBJ1-1; d_gene: -; abundance: -; CDR3aa: CASSIWGLKSNTEAFF; CDR3nt: TGTGCCAGTAGTATATGGGGGCTCAAGTCGAACACTGAAGCTTTCTTT
v_gene: TRBV18; j_gene: TRBJ1-1; d_gene: TRBD1; abundance: -; CDR3aa: CASSPSGTGNPEAFF; CDR3nt: TGTGCCAGCTCACCCTCCGGGACAGGGAACCCTGAAGCTTTCTTT
v_gene: TRBV6-6; j_gene: TRBJ1-2; d_gene: -; abundance: -; CDR3aa: CASRTGQNYGYTF; CDR3nt: TGTGCCAGCAGGACTGGCCAAAACTATGGCTACACCTTC
v_gene: TRBV4-1; j_gene: TRBJ2-7; d_gene: TRBD1; abundance: -; CDR3aa: CASSQVQGWVEQYF; CDR3nt: TGCGCCAGCAGCCAAGTACAGGGGTGGGTCGAGCAGTACTTC
v_gene: TRBV2; j_gene: TRBJ2-3; d_gene: -; abundance: few; CDR3aa: CASSEWGTSTDTQYF; CDR3nt: TGTGCCAGCAGTGAGTGGGGAACTAGCACAGATACGCAGTATTTT
v_gene: TRBV27; j_gene: TRBJ1-2; d_gene: -; abundance: -; CDR3aa: CASSLHRTGAYGYTF; CDR3nt: TGTGCCAGCAGTCTCCACCGTACGGGGGCCTATGGCTACACCTTC
v_gene: TRBV5-1; j_gene: TRBJ2-7; d_gene: -; abundance: -; CDR3aa: CASSLGPESWDYEQYF; CDR3nt: TGCGCCAGCAGCTTGGGCCCAGAGAGTTGGGACTACGAGCAGTACTTC
v_gene: TRBV27; j_gene: TRBJ2-7; d_gene: TRBD1; abundance: -; CDR3aa: CASSWGQGADYEQYF; CDR3nt: TGTGCCAGCAGTTGGGGACAGGGGGCTGATTACGAGCAGTACTTC
v_gene: TRBV7-9; j_gene: TRBJ1-1; d_gene: -; abundance: medium-sized; CDR3aa: CASSLGQNTEAFF; CDR3nt: TGTGCCAGCAGCTTGGGACAGAACACTGAAGCTTTCTTT
v_gene: TRBV18; j_gene: TRBJ1-6; d_gene: -; abundance: -; CDR3aa: CASSPAVLQGSNSPLHF; CDR3nt: TGTGCCAGCTCACCGGCAGTTTTACAGGGATCGAATTCACCCCTCCACTTT
v_gene: TRBV4-1; j_gene: TRBJ1-1; d_gene: -; abundance: -; CDR3aa: CASSQNPGAFTEAFF; CDR3nt: TGCGCCAGCAGCCAAAATCCAGGGGCATTCACTGAAGCTTTCTTT
v_gene: TRBV7-6; j_gene: TRBJ2-7; d_gene: -; abundance: medium-sized; CDR3aa: CASSLGGSNYEQYF; CDR3nt: TGTGCCAGCAGCTTAGGAGGGTCGAACTACGAGCAGTACTTC
v_gene: TRBV4-1; j_gene: TRBJ2-7; d_gene: -; abundance: -; CDR3aa: CASSHGGTYEQYF; CDR3nt: TGCGCCAGCAGCCATGGTGGGACCTACGAGCAGTACTTC
v_gene: TRBV5-4; j_gene: TRBJ2-2; d_gene: -; abundance: -; CDR3aa: CASSPGLGGELFF; CDR3nt: TGTGCCAGCAGCCCGGGGCTTGGCGGGGAGCTGTTTTTT
v_gene: TRBV13; j_gene: TRBJ2-7; d_gene: TRBD1; abundance: few; CDR3aa: CASSGTGSSYEQYF; CDR3nt: TGTGCCAGCAGCGGGACAGGGAGCTCCTACGAGCAGTACTTC
v_gene: TRBV5-1; j_gene: TRBJ1-1; d_gene: -; abundance: few; CDR3aa: CASSPGVSGENTEAFF; CDR3nt: TGCGCCAGCAGCCCTGGAGTATCGGGAGAAAACACTGAAGCTTTCTTT
v_gene: TRBV10-3; j_gene: TRBJ1-3; d_gene: -; abundance: -; CDR3aa: CAINEGWSGNTIYF; CDR3nt: TGTGCCATCAACGAAGGCTGGTCTGGAAACACCATATATTTT
v_gene: TRBV15; j_gene: TRBJ2-1; d_gene: -; abundance: medium-sized; CDR3aa: CATSGAWGPFNEQFF; CDR3nt: TGTGCCACCAGCGGGGCTTGGGGACCATTTAATGAGCAGTTCTTC
v_gene: TRBV6-6; j_gene: TRBJ1-2; d_gene: -; abundance: few; CDR3aa: CASSYSGYGYTF; CDR3nt: TGTGCCAGCAGTTACTCAGGGTATGGCTACACCTTC
v_gene: TRBV27; j_gene: TRBJ2-7; d_gene: -; abundance: -; CDR3aa: CASSAGTPYEQYF; CDR3nt: TGTGCCAGCAGTGCCGGGACACCGTACGAGCAGTACTTC
v_gene: TRBV7-9; j_gene: TRBJ2-1; d_gene: TRBD2; abundance: -; CDR3aa: CASSLRTSGYNEQFF; CDR3nt: TGTGCCAGCAGCTTAAGGACTAGCGGATACAATGAGCAGTTCTTC
v_gene: TRBV27; j_gene: TRBJ1-2; d_gene: -; abundance: -; CDR3aa: CASSLGLPANYGYTF; CDR3nt: TGTGCCAGCAGTTTGGGCCTCCCGGCTAACTATGGCTACACCTTC
v_gene: TRBV7-9; j_gene: TRBJ2-1; d_gene: -; abundance: -; CDR3aa: CASSLRAKYNEQFF; CDR3nt: TGTGCCAGCAGCTTAAGGGCTAAATACAATGAGCAGTTCTTC
v_gene: TRBV14; j_gene: TRBJ2-3; d_gene: TRBD2; abundance: -; CDR3aa: CASSQGLAGYTDTQYF; CDR3nt: TGTGCCAGCAGCCAAGGACTAGCGGGGTACACAGATACGCAGTATTTT
v_gene: TRBV15; j_gene: TRBJ1-5; d_gene: -; abundance: -; CDR3aa: CATSRDNSNQPQHF; CDR3nt: TGTGCCACCAGCAGAGATAATAGCAATCAGCCCCAGCATTTT
v_gene: TRBV11-2; j_gene: TRBJ2-2; d_gene: -; abundance: -; CDR3aa: CASSLLVTGELFF; CDR3nt: TGTGCCAGCAGTTTACTTGTAACCGGGGAGCTGTTTTTT
v_gene: TRBV2; j_gene: TRBJ1-1; d_gene: -; abundance: -; CDR3aa: CASGEGGWTEAFF; CDR3nt: TGTGCCAGCGGGGAGGGGGGTTGGACTGAAGCTTTCTTT
v_gene: TRBV5-8; j_gene: TRBJ2-1; d_gene: -; abundance: few; CDR3aa: CASSWTNHEQFF; CDR3nt: TGTGCCAGCAGCTGGACGAATCATGAGCAGTTCTTC
v_gene: TRBV7-9; j_gene: TRBJ2-7; d_gene: TRBD1; abundance: many; CDR3aa: CASSSQRTGAYEQYF; CDR3nt: TGTGCCAGCAGCTCGCAGAGGACAGGGGCATACGAGCAGTACTTC
v_gene: TRBV7-9; j_gene: TRBJ2-1; d_gene: -; abundance: few; CDR3aa: CASSRTVDEQFF; CDR3nt: TGTGCCAGCAGCCGGACAGTCGATGAGCAGTTCTTC
v_gene: TRBV12-5; j_gene: TRBJ2-7; d_gene: TRBD2; abundance: -; CDR3aa: CASGATSGATYEQYF; CDR3nt: TGTGCTAGTGGTGCCACTAGCGGGGCTACCTACGAGCAGTACTTC
v_gene: TRBV6-6; j_gene: TRBJ2-7; d_gene: TRBD1; abundance: -; CDR3aa: CASSYSRGWYNEQYF; CDR3nt: TGTGCCAGCAGTTACTCCAGGGGGTGGTACAACGAGCAGTACTTC
v_gene: TRBV2; j_gene: TRBJ1-1; d_gene: -; abundance: medium-sized; CDR3aa: CASSEKGRTEAFF; CDR3nt: TGTGCCAGCAGTGAGAAGGGTAGGACTGAAGCTTTCTTT
v_gene: TRBV19; j_gene: TRBJ1-1; d_gene: TRBD1; abundance: -; CDR3aa: CASTTGGITEAFF; CDR3nt: TGTGCCAGTACCACAGGGGGGATCACTGAAGCTTTCTTT
v_gene: TRBV7-2; j_gene: TRBJ1-2; d_gene: -; abundance: -; CDR3aa: CASSLGGRDGYTF; CDR3nt: TGTGCCAGCAGCTTAGGGGGCAGGGATGGCTACACCTTC
v_gene: TRBV4-1; j_gene: TRBJ2-1; d_gene: TRBD2; abundance: -; CDR3aa: CASSQVAGGYNEQFF; CDR3nt: TGCGCCAGCAGCCAAGTAGCGGGGGGCTACAATGAGCAGTTCTTC
v_gene: TRBV27; j_gene: TRBJ2-2; d_gene: -; abundance: -; CDR3aa: CASSLSNTGELFF; CDR3nt: TGTGCCAGCAGTTTATCTAACACCGGGGAGCTGTTTTTT
v_gene: TRBV27; j_gene: TRBJ2-1; d_gene: -; abundance: few; CDR3aa: CASSFGGNEQFF; CDR3nt: TGTGCCAGCAGTTTTGGCGGGAATGAGCAGTTCTTC
v_gene: TRBV7-3; j_gene: TRBJ1-1; d_gene: -; abundance: -; CDR3aa: CASSWGGVAEAFF; CDR3nt: TGTGCCAGCAGCTGGGGTGGGGTGGCGGAAGCTTTCTTT
v_gene: TRBV7-9; j_gene: TRBJ2-7; d_gene: -; abundance: -; CDR3aa: CASSAERAGALYEQYF; CDR3nt: TGTGCCAGCAGCGCGGAGAGGGCAGGGGCCCTCTACGAGCAGTACTTC
v_gene: TRBV7-9; j_gene: TRBJ1-1; d_gene: -; abundance: -; CDR3aa: CASSSYTEAFF; CDR3nt: TGTGCCAGCAGCTCCTACACTGAAGCTTTCTTT
v_gene: TRBV27; j_gene: TRBJ1-5; d_gene: -; abundance: once; CDR3aa: CASGVYGNQPQHF; CDR3nt: TGTGCCAGCGGGGTATATGGCAATCAGCCCCAGCATTTT
v_gene: TRBV11-2; j_gene: TRBJ1-6; d_gene: -; abundance: once; CDR3aa: CASSHKGGWMTLHF; CDR3nt: TGTGCCAGCAGCCATAAGGGGGGGTGGATGACCCTCCACTTT
v_gene: TRBV6-6; j_gene: TRBJ2-5; d_gene: TRBD1; abundance: -; CDR3aa: CASSYGTGQGRETQYF; CDR3nt: TGTGCCAGCAGTTACGGTACAGGACAGGGTAGGGAGACCCAGTACTTC
v_gene: TRBV9; j_gene: TRBJ2-7; d_gene: -; abundance: few; CDR3aa: CASSRAPNGEQYF; CDR3nt: TGTGCCAGCAGCCGGGCGCCGAATGGCGAGCAGTACTTC
v_gene: TRBV4-1; j_gene: TRBJ2-2; d_gene: -; abundance: few; CDR3aa: CASKGSGELFF; CDR3nt: TGCGCCAGCAAAGGGAGCGGGGAGCTGTTTTTT
v_gene: TRBV11-2; j_gene: TRBJ2-1; d_gene: -; abundance: -; CDR3aa: CASRSSGYNEQFF; CDR3nt: TGTGCCAGCAGGTCCAGCGGGTACAATGAGCAGTTCTTC
v_gene: TRBV19; j_gene: TRBJ1-1; d_gene: -; abundance: -; CDR3aa: CASSIEDYTEAFF; CDR3nt: TGTGCCAGTAGTATAGAGGATTACACTGAAGCTTTCTTT
v_gene: TRBV7-9; j_gene: TRBJ2-2; d_gene: TRBD1; abundance: -; CDR3aa: CASSSDRDTGELFF; CDR3nt: TGTGCCAGCAGTTCGGACAGGGACACCGGGGAGCTGTTTTTT
v_gene: TRBV11-2; j_gene: TRBJ2-1; d_gene: -; abundance: -; CDR3aa: CASRARETLNNEQFF; CDR3nt: TGTGCCAGCAGGGCGCGAGAGACGCTAAACAATGAGCAGTTCTTC
v_gene: TRBV15; j_gene: TRBJ2-5; d_gene: TRBD1; abundance: -; CDR3aa: CATSEGQGTGETQYF; CDR3nt: TGTGCCACCAGCGAGGGACAGGGGACGGGAGAGACCCAGTACTTC
v_gene: TRBV19; j_gene: TRBJ1-1; d_gene: -; abundance: -; CDR3aa: CASSIGNTEAFF; CDR3nt: TGTGCCAGTAGTATAGGAAACACTGAAGCTTTCTTT
v_gene: TRBV5-5; j_gene: TRBJ1-2; d_gene: TRBD1; abundance: -; CDR3aa: CASSWTGFNGYTF; CDR3nt: TGTGCCAGCAGCTGGACAGGGTTCAATGGCTACACCTTC
v_gene: TRBV7-8; j_gene: TRBJ1-4; d_gene: TRBD1; abundance: -; CDR3aa: CASSLVGGRAGSNEKLFF; CDR3nt: TGTGCCAGCAGCTTAGTAGGGGGCAGGGCCGGATCTAATGAAAAACTGTTTTTT